A selection of T cell receptor beta chains follows, all from one sample in a study of cytomegalovirus exposure and HLA in healthy donors. Method: immunoSEQ multiplex PCR; TCRdb's copy keeps in-frame clones and lacks some. The sample shows approximately 190,000 clones, around 64% of them seen only once. Sequenced input: PBMCs. Receptor source: a man aged 35 to 55 in good health and CMV-seropositive. Each CDR3 is given with its conserved first and last residue. A D gene is named only where the DNA matches it firmly. The listing skips clone size in some rows; elsewhere it reads once, few, many or a size class.

J gene: TRBJ2-3; D gene: -; clone size: few; V gene: TRBV6-6; CDR3 DNA: TGTGCCAGCAGTTACGGTAATAGTCCGGATACGCAGTATTTT; CDR3 protein: CASSYGNSPDTQYF
J gene: TRBJ2-3; D gene: -; clone size: -; V gene: TRBV5-1; CDR3 DNA: TGCGCCAGCAGCTTGGGACAGGACACAGATACGCAGTATTTT; CDR3 protein: CASSLGQDTDTQYF
J gene: TRBJ2-3; D gene: -; clone size: -; V gene: TRBV5-1; CDR3 DNA: TGCGCCAGCAGCTTCGGAGGGGGGGGTGCAGATACGCAGTATTTT; CDR3 protein: CASSFGGGGADTQYF
J gene: TRBJ2-7; D gene: -; clone size: -; V gene: TRBV7-9; CDR3 DNA: TGTGCCAGCAGCCCCCCGGGGTCAGGGGCGAATTCCTACGAGCAGTACTTC; CDR3 protein: CASSPPGSGANSYEQYF
J gene: TRBJ2-7; D gene: -; clone size: -; V gene: TRBV5-8; CDR3 DNA: TGTGCCAGCAGCGAAACGGACAGCTACGAGCAGTACTTC; CDR3 protein: CASSETDSYEQYF
J gene: TRBJ2-2; D gene: -; clone size: -; V gene: TRBV11-2; CDR3 DNA: TGTGCCAGCAGCCTCTACCGGGACTCATCCACCGGGGAGCTGTTTTTT; CDR3 protein: CASSLYRDSSTGELFF
J gene: TRBJ2-4; D gene: -; clone size: -; V gene: TRBV29-1; CDR3 DNA: TGCAGCGTTGAGGGGGGACTAGCCAAAAACATTCAGTACTTC; CDR3 protein: CSVEGGLAKNIQYF
J gene: TRBJ1-2; D gene: -; clone size: -; V gene: TRBV19; CDR3 DNA: TGTGCCAGTACCCGGGGGGGGTCTGCTAACTATGGCTACACCTTC; CDR3 protein: CASTRGGSANYGYTF
J gene: TRBJ2-1; D gene: TRBD2; clone size: -; V gene: TRBV5-6; CDR3 DNA: TGTGCCAGCAGCCCGGGGACTAGCGGGGGCTGGGAGCAGTTCTTC; CDR3 protein: CASSPGTSGGWEQFF
J gene: TRBJ2-3; D gene: -; clone size: -; V gene: TRBV7-9; CDR3 DNA: TGTGCCAGCAGCCTCGAACAAGATACGCAGTATTTT; CDR3 protein: CASSLEQDTQYF
J gene: TRBJ2-2; D gene: TRBD1; clone size: few; V gene: TRBV14; CDR3 DNA: TGTGCCAGCAGCCAGCACCAACAGGGGGCAAACACCGGGGAGCTGTTTTTT; CDR3 protein: CASSQHQQGANTGELFF
J gene: TRBJ2-5; D gene: TRBD1; clone size: -; V gene: TRBV6-4; CDR3 DNA: TGTGCCAGCACCGTGGACAGGGTCGGTGGAGAACAAGAGACCCAGTACTTC; CDR3 protein: CASTVDRVGGEQETQYF
J gene: TRBJ2-7; D gene: TRBD2; clone size: -; V gene: TRBV7-6; CDR3 DNA: TGTGCCAGCAGCTTAGGAAGGGCTAGCGGGTACGAGCAGTACTTC; CDR3 protein: CASSLGRASGYEQYF
J gene: TRBJ1-1; D gene: -; clone size: -; V gene: TRBV10-3; CDR3 DNA: TGTGCCATCAGCCCCGAGTTAGGGGTTGCTGAAGCTTTCTTT; CDR3 protein: CAISPELGVAEAFF
J gene: TRBJ1-5; D gene: -; clone size: -; V gene: TRBV18; CDR3 DNA: TGTGCCAGCTCGGGGGCCCTTTCCAATCAGCCCCAGCATTTT; CDR3 protein: CASSGALSNQPQHF
J gene: TRBJ2-7; D gene: -; clone size: -; V gene: TRBV4-1; CDR3 DNA: TGCGCCAGCAGCCAAGATCGAGGACAGACCTACGAGCAGTACTTC; CDR3 protein: CASSQDRGQTYEQYF
J gene: TRBJ2-1; D gene: -; clone size: -; V gene: TRBV7-2; CDR3 DNA: TGTGCCAGCAGCTTATGGGCGGGGAAGTACAATGAGCAGTTCTTC; CDR3 protein: CASSLWAGKYNEQFF
J gene: TRBJ1-1; D gene: -; clone size: -; V gene: TRBV28; CDR3 DNA: TGTGCCAGCAGTATCCTACCTGGGGCAAACACTGAAGCTTTCTTT; CDR3 protein: CASSILPGANTEAFF
J gene: TRBJ1-1; D gene: TRBD1; clone size: -; V gene: TRBV5-1; CDR3 DNA: TGCGCCAGCAGCAAAGGGACAGGACCCCTCAACACTGAAGCTTTCTTT; CDR3 protein: CASSKGTGPLNTEAFF
J gene: TRBJ2-5; D gene: -; clone size: -; V gene: TRBV6-5; CDR3 DNA: TGTGCCAGCAGTGGAGTGGGTGGGGAGACCCAGTACTTC; CDR3 protein: CASSGVGGETQYF
J gene: TRBJ2-1; D gene: -; clone size: -; V gene: TRBV10-3; CDR3 DNA: TGTGCCACAGGGGATGGACAGAAGTCCTACAATGAGCAGTTCTTC; CDR3 protein: CATGDGQKSYNEQFF
J gene: TRBJ2-1; D gene: TRBD1; clone size: -; V gene: TRBV6-4; CDR3 DNA: TGTGCCAGCAGTTCTTCCCGGGACAGATACAATGAGCAGTTCTTC; CDR3 protein: CASSSSRDRYNEQFF
J gene: TRBJ2-7; D gene: -; clone size: few; V gene: TRBV4-3; CDR3 DNA: TGCGCCAGCAGCCAAGATGGAGCTGGCAGCCGATACGAGCAGTACTTC; CDR3 protein: CASSQDGAGSRYEQYF
J gene: TRBJ2-2; D gene: TRBD1; clone size: -; V gene: TRBV6-1; CDR3 DNA: TGTGCCAGCACTGGACAGGTCTTAAACACCGGGGAGCTGTTTTTT; CDR3 protein: CASTGQVLNTGELFF
J gene: TRBJ2-1; D gene: -; clone size: -; V gene: TRBV9; CDR3 DNA: TGTGCCAGCAGCGTATCCCGGGGTCCGGACAATGAGCAGTTCTTC; CDR3 protein: CASSVSRGPDNEQFF
J gene: TRBJ2-7; D gene: TRBD1; clone size: -; V gene: TRBV28; CDR3 DNA: TGTGCCAGCAGCCATCCCACAGGGGGCAATGTATACGAGCAGTACTTC; CDR3 protein: CASSHPTGGNVYEQYF
J gene: TRBJ1-1; D gene: -; clone size: -; V gene: TRBV5-6; CDR3 DNA: TGTGCCAGCAGACGACGTCCAGCCGGGTCGGACACTGAAGCTTTCTTT; CDR3 protein: CASRRRPAGSDTEAFF
J gene: TRBJ2-7; D gene: TRBD1; clone size: -; V gene: TRBV7-2; CDR3 DNA: TGTGCCAGCAGTCAGGGGGCCCGTCGGGACGAGCAGTACTTC; CDR3 protein: CASSQGARRDEQYF
J gene: TRBJ1-2; D gene: -; clone size: -; V gene: TRBV6-1; CDR3 DNA: TGTGCCAGCAGTCGTCAGGGCATAGTCTATGGCTACACCTTC; CDR3 protein: CASSRQGIVYGYTF
J gene: TRBJ2-7; D gene: -; clone size: -; V gene: TRBV5-1; CDR3 DNA: TGCGCCAGCAGCTTCCAGGGTAACTACGAGCAGTACTTC; CDR3 protein: CASSFQGNYEQYF
J gene: TRBJ2-7; D gene: -; clone size: -; V gene: TRBV5-4; CDR3 DNA: TGTGCCAGCAGCACCGGACAGTCGAGGAGCTCCTACGAGCAGTACTTC; CDR3 protein: CASSTGQSRSSYEQYF
J gene: TRBJ1-1; D gene: -; clone size: -; V gene: TRBV29-1; CDR3 DNA: TGCAGCACGGCCCGGGACACCAACACTGAAGCTTTCTTT; CDR3 protein: CSTARDTNTEAFF
J gene: TRBJ1-1; D gene: -; clone size: -; V gene: TRBV7-2; CDR3 DNA: TGTGCCAGCACCCTGTGGGGGGAGGGTGAAGCTTTCTTT; CDR3 protein: CASTLWGEGEAFF
J gene: TRBJ2-7; D gene: -; clone size: -; V gene: TRBV29-1; CDR3 DNA: TGCAGTTTCGCCCAGGGGAACTACGAGCAGTACTTC; CDR3 protein: CSFAQGNYEQYF
J gene: TRBJ2-1; D gene: -; clone size: few; V gene: TRBV29-1; CDR3 DNA: TGCAGCGTTGGTCACACCCCAGATGAGCAGTTCTTC; CDR3 protein: CSVGHTPDEQFF
J gene: TRBJ1-1; D gene: -; clone size: -; V gene: TRBV5-1; CDR3 DNA: TGCGCCAGCAGCTTTATTTCGTCGGGTACTGAAGCTTTCTTT; CDR3 protein: CASSFISSGTEAFF
J gene: TRBJ2-5; D gene: TRBD1; clone size: once; V gene: TRBV6-1; CDR3 DNA: TGTGCCAGCAGTGAGGTTAACAGGGGAAAGACCCAGTACTTC; CDR3 protein: CASSEVNRGKTQYF
J gene: TRBJ1-2; D gene: -; clone size: -; V gene: TRBV5-4; CDR3 DNA: TGTGCCAGCAGCTTTATTACAGCCGATTTCTATGGCTACACCTTC; CDR3 protein: CASSFITADFYGYTF
J gene: TRBJ1-1; D gene: -; clone size: -; V gene: TRBV29-1; CDR3 DNA: TGCAGCGTCGACGGGGGGACTGAAGCTTTCTTT; CDR3 protein: CSVDGGTEAFF
J gene: TRBJ1-1; D gene: -; clone size: -; V gene: TRBV2; CDR3 DNA: TGTGCCAGCAGTGGCGGGGGTATTGAAGCTTTCTTT; CDR3 protein: CASSGGGIEAFF
J gene: TRBJ2-2; D gene: TRBD1; clone size: once; V gene: TRBV15; CDR3 DNA: TGTGCCACCAGCACGGGACAGGGTTTGGCCGGGGAGCTGTTTTTT; CDR3 protein: CATSTGQGLAGELFF
J gene: TRBJ1-2; D gene: -; clone size: -; V gene: TRBV2; CDR3 DNA: TGTGCCAGAAGGACAAGGCTAAACTATGGCTACACCTTC; CDR3 protein: CARRTRLNYGYTF
J gene: TRBJ2-5; D gene: -; clone size: few; V gene: TRBV2; CDR3 DNA: TGTGCCAGCAGTGAAGCGGGGGGGCTTGAGACCCAGTACTTC; CDR3 protein: CASSEAGGLETQYF
J gene: TRBJ2-5; D gene: -; clone size: -; V gene: TRBV7-6; CDR3 DNA: TGTGCCAGCAGCTTAGTCCAACACAGGGCGACGGGAGAGACCCAGTACTTC; CDR3 protein: CASSLVQHRATGETQYF
J gene: TRBJ2-1; D gene: TRBD1; clone size: once; V gene: TRBV5-6; CDR3 DNA: TGTGCCAGCAGCCCAGGGGGGACAGGGGGCTACATTTCCTACAATGAGCAGTTCTTC; CDR3 protein: CASSPGGTGGYISYNEQFF
J gene: TRBJ2-4; D gene: -; clone size: -; V gene: TRBV15; CDR3 DNA: TGTGCCACCAGCAGAGGACAGTCCAAAAACATTCAGTACTTC; CDR3 protein: CATSRGQSKNIQYF
J gene: TRBJ2-7; D gene: -; clone size: once; V gene: TRBV4-3; CDR3 DNA: TGCGCCAGCAGCCAAGATCTCGACGACAGCTCCTACGAGCAGTACTTC; CDR3 protein: CASSQDLDDSSYEQYF
J gene: TRBJ2-7; D gene: TRBD2; clone size: few; V gene: TRBV5-4; CDR3 DNA: TGTGCCAGCAGCCCTAGTCTCCCGGGACTAGCGGGGAGCGAGCAGTACTTC; CDR3 protein: CASSPSLPGLAGSEQYF
J gene: TRBJ1-4; D gene: TRBD1; clone size: -; V gene: TRBV5-4; CDR3 DNA: TGTGCCAGCAGCCCCGGGACAGGGTCCCCCGCAACTAATGAAAAACTGTTTTTT; CDR3 protein: CASSPGTGSPATNEKLFF
J gene: TRBJ1-2; D gene: -; clone size: -; V gene: TRBV13; CDR3 DNA: TGTGCCAGCAGCTTAGGGGACAATGGCTACACCTTC; CDR3 protein: CASSLGDNGYTF
J gene: TRBJ2-1; D gene: -; clone size: -; V gene: TRBV7-9; CDR3 DNA: TGTTCCAGCAACTCGATGGGGGGGGCTTCCTACAATGAGCAGTTCTTC; CDR3 protein: CSSNSMGGASYNEQFF
J gene: TRBJ2-1; D gene: TRBD1; clone size: -; V gene: TRBV18; CDR3 DNA: TGTGCCAGCTCACAATCCAGGGGGACAGACCCGTTCTTC; CDR3 protein: CASSQSRGTDPFF
J gene: TRBJ2-1; D gene: -; clone size: -; V gene: TRBV5-1; CDR3 DNA: TGCGCCAGCAGCTTGGATTCCAGATACAATGAGCAGTTCTTC; CDR3 protein: CASSLDSRYNEQFF
J gene: TRBJ2-1; D gene: TRBD2; clone size: -; V gene: TRBV7-8; CDR3 DNA: TGTGCCAGCAGCCTCCGACTAGCGGGGGTTACCTACAATGAGCAGTTCTTC; CDR3 protein: CASSLRLAGVTYNEQFF
J gene: TRBJ2-6; D gene: -; clone size: -; V gene: TRBV13; CDR3 DNA: TGTGCCAGCAGCTTTGGAGTTTCAGGGGCCAACGTCCTGACTTTC; CDR3 protein: CASSFGVSGANVLTF
J gene: TRBJ2-5; D gene: -; clone size: -; V gene: TRBV6-5; CDR3 DNA: TGTGCCAGCAGTTATTCCCCGCGGGGCCAAGAGACCCAATACTTC; CDR3 protein: CASSYSPRGQETQYF
J gene: TRBJ2-3; D gene: -; clone size: -; V gene: TRBV6-5; CDR3 DNA: TGTGCCAGCATCCCCGCCCCTAATACGCAGTATTTT; CDR3 protein: CASIPAPNTQYF